This T cell receptor beta chain was retrieved from a study of regulatory T cells in long-lasting Graves disease. Findings and caveats of the study: Tissue studied was limited to peripheral blood, excluding thyroid tissue. More public clonotypes were shared by persistent patients (about 2,700) than by new patients (more than 950).

Comments on this clonotype: Its antigen is currently unknown.

Time point described: persistent/refractory GD, antithyroid drugs over 5 years with positive TRAb. After RNA was extracted from PBMCs, the TCR library was made from it. The germline CDR1 and CDR2 sequences are MDHEN and SYDVKM. The CDR3 extends over 16 amino acids. Trimming left V 4 bases short and J 4 bases short, with 19 bases between. With iRepertoire HTBI primers and Arm-PCR of CDR3 regions, TCR beta libraries were built. Each CDR3 protein gets one entry after TCRdb re-called the multiplex PCR reads with MiXCR. The data show hundreds of thousands of distinct CDR3 sequences, approximately 23% seen once.

The origin of this receptor is a female donor with Graves disease. The chain has TRBV28 and TRBJ1-1; TRBD1 is a possible D gene (6 bases). The input for sequencing was peripheral blood mononuclear cells (PBMCs), taken when the disease was refractory, from a patient treated with antithyroid drugs. The CDR3 is CASSYSGGRGGTEAFF. The CDR3 DNA reads TGTGCCAGCAGTTACTCCGGGGGGCGGGGCGGCACTGAAGCTTTCTTT.